This entry describes one T cell receptor beta chain. The antigen remains undetermined. The germline V gene encodes CDR1 SGHRS and CDR2 YFSETQ. The V segment lost 4 bases and the J segment 7 bases; nucleotides outside the gene matches: 8. CDR3 length: 15 residues. The entry originates in a study of vaccination and CD4 T cells after COVID-19. Treatment reported: approximately 9-day PBMC culture with coronavirus spike peptide pools or control peptides (ViraFEST assay). The Oncomine TCR Beta short-read assay sequenced DNA from cultured CD4+ T cells. TCRdb reprocessed the PCR reads via MiXCR and lists one record per CDR3 protein. The table includes around 25,000 distinct CDR3 sequences, over 55% detected once.

The rearrangement joins TRBV5-1 to TRBJ2-4, with 10 nucleotides matching TRBD2. Here the sequenced sample was CD4+ T cells from blood, cultured in vitro, taken after SARS-CoV-2 vaccination. This sequence originates from a human donor who received a COVID-19 vaccine. The CDR3 region is CASSASGGAGNIQYF. For the CDR3, the DNA is TGCGCCAGCAGCGCAAGCGGGGGGGCGGGGAACATTCAGTACTTC.